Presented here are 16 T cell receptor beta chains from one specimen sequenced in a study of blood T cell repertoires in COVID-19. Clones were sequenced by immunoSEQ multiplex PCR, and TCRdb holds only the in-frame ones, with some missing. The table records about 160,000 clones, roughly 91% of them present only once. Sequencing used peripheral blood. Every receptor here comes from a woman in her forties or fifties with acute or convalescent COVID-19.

Here the CDR3 DNA reads TGTGCCTGGAGTGCCCCAAGGACAGGGGGCTATAATTCACCCCTCCACTTT. It is translated as CAWSAPRTGGYNSPLHF. This chain links TRBV30 with TRBJ1-6; 10 bases agree with TRBD1. The germline V gene has CDR1 GTSNPN and CDR2 SVGIG (reference sequence). There are 17 residues in the CDR3. Trimming took 1 base from V and 3 from J; bases not matched to a gene: 6.

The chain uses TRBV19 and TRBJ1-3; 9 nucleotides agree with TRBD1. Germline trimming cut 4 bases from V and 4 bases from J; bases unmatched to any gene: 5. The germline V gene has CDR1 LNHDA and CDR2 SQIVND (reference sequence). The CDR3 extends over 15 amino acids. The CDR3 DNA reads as TGTGCCAGTAGTACCGTGGACAGGGGCGGAAACACCATATATTTT. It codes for CASSTVDRGGNTIYF. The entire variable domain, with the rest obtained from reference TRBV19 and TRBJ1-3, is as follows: DGGITQSPKYLFRKEGQNVTLSCEQNLNHDAMYWYRQDPGQGLRLIYYSQIVNDFQKGDIAEGYSVSREKKESFPLTVTSAQKNPTAFYLCASSTVDRGGNTIYFGEGSWLTVV.

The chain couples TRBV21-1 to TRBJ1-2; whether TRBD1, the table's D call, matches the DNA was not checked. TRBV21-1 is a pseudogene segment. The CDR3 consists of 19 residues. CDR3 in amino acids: CASSSLPPPLKQGCYGYTF. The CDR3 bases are TGTGCCAGCAGCAGCCTCCCCCCACCATTGAAACAGGGATGCTATGGCTACACCTTC.

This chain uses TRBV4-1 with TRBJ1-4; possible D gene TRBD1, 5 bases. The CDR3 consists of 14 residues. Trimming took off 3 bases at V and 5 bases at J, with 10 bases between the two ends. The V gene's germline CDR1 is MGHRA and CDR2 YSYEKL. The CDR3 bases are TGCGCCAGCAGCCAGAGCGGGGGGAATGAAAAACTGTTTTTT. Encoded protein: CASSQSGGNEKLFF.

The CDR3 nucleotides read TGTGCCAGCAGTTACACGGGGGGGATCCAAGAGACCCAGTACTTC. This encodes CASSYTGGIQETQYF. The chain links TRBV6-5 to TRBJ2-5; 8 positions match TRBD2. Germline CDR1 MNHEY, CDR2 SVGAGI. Trimming took 2 bases from V and 1 from J; bases not matched to a gene: 3. The CDR3 spans 15 residues.

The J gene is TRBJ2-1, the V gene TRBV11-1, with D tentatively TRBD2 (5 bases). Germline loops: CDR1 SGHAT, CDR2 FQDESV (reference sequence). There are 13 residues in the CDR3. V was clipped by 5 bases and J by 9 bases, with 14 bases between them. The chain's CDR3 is CASSGIRGGEQFF. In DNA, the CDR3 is TGTGCCAGCAGCGGTATTCGGGGTGGTGAGCAGTTCTTC. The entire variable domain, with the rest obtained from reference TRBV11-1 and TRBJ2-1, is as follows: EAEVAQSPRYKITEKSQAVAFWCDPISGHATLYWYRQILGQGPELLVQFQDESVVDDSQLPKDRFSAERLKGVDSTLKIQPAELGDSAMYLCASSGIRGGEQFFGPGTRLTVL.

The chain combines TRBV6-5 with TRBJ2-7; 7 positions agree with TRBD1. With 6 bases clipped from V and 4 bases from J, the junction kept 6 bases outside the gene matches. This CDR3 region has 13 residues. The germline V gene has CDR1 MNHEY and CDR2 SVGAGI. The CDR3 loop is CASRRDREYEQYF. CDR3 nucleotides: TGTGCCAGCAGACGAGACAGGGAGTACGAGCAGTACTTC.

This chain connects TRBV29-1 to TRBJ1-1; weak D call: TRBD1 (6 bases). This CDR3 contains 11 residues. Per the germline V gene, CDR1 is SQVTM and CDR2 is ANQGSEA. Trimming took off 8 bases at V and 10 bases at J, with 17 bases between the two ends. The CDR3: CSPGDPRGAFF. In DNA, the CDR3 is TGCAGCCCCGGTGATCCCAGGGGAGCTTTCTTT.

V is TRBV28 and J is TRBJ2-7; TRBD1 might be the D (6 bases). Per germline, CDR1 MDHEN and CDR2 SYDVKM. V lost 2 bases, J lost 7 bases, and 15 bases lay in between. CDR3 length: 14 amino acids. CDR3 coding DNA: TGTGCCAGCAGTTTACTGGACAGCGTCTGGGAGCAGTACTTC. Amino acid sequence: CASSLLDSVWEQYF.

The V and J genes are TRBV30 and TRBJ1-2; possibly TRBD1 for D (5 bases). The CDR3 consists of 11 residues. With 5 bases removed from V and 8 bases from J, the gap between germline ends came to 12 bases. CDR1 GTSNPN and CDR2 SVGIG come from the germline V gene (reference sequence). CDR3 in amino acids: CAWQRGGGYTF. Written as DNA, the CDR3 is TGTGCCTGGCAACGGGGGGGAGGCTACACCTTC.

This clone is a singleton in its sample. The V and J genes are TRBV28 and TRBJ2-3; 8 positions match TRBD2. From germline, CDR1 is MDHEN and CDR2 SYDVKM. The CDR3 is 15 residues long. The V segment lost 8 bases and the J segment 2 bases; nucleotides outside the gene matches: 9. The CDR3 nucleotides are TGTGCCAGCGGAACCGAGCGGGAGTTCACAGATACGCAGTATTTT. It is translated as CASGTEREFTDTQYF.

This CDR3 is CASSRQGNTEAFF. CDR3 sequence (DNA): TGTGCCAGCAGCCGACAGGGGAACACTGAAGCTTTCTTT. The J gene is TRBJ1-1, the V gene TRBV7-9, with 7 bases matching TRBD1. The CDR3 sequence is 13 residues long. V gave up 5 bases and J gave up 1 base; unmatched junction bases: 1. From germline, CDR1 is SEHNR and CDR2 FQNEAQ (reference sequence).

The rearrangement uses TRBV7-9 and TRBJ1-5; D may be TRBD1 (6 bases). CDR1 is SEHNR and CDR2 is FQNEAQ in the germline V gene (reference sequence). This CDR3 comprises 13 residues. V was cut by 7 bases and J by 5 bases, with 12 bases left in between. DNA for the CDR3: TGTGCCAGCACCGGGACACACGATCAGCCCCAGCATTTT. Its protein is CASTGTHDQPQHF.

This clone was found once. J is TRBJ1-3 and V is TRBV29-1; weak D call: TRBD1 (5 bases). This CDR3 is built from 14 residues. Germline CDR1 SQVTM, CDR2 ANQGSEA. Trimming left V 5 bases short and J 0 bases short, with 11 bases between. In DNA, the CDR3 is TGCAGCGTTTCCAGGGCGAGCTCTGGAAACACCATATATTTT. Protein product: CSVSRASSGNTIYF.

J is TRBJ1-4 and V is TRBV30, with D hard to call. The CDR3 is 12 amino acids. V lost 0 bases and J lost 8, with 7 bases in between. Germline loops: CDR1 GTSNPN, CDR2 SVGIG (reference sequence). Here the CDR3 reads CAWSVLVEKLFF. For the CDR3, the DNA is TGTGCCTGGAGTGTACTGGTCGAAAAACTGTTTTTT.

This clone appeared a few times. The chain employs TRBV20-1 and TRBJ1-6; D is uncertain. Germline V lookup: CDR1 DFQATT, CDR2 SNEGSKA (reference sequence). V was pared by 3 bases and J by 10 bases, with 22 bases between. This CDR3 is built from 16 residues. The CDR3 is CSASNIWALSESPLHF. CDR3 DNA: TGCAGTGCTAGTAATATCTGGGCCCTGAGTGAATCACCCCTCCACTTT.